This T cell receptor (beta chain) was identified in a study of OX40 agonist ivuxolimab in advanced cancers. Study in general: In this cohort, patients received ivuxolimab, an agonistic anti-OX40 (CD134) antibody.

Of note for this clone: Its target is unknown.

Libraries were prepared by immunoSEQ multiplex PCR; TCRdb keeps only in-frame clonotypes and omits some of them. Of tens of thousands of clones in the sample, roughly four fifths were seen once. Blood draws occurred at baseline, cycle 4 day 1, and cycle 7 day 1. Study results and caveats: What antigens the expanded peripheral T cells recognized was never established.

The CDR3 has 14 amino acids. From germline, CDR1 is SEHNR and CDR2 FQNEAQ (reference sequence). V shed 5 bases and J shed 4 bases, with 11 bases lying between them. Sample: CD4+ or CD8+ T cells sorted from blood, taken in a trial of the OX40 agonist ivuxolimab. The sequence was obtained from an adult with an advanced solid tumor such as melanoma, head and neck, liver or kidney cancer. This chain connects TRBV7-9 to TRBJ2-2; D perhaps matches TRBD1 (6 bases). CDR3 nucleotide sequence: TGTGCCAGCAGCCCCCTACAGGGCACCGGGGAGCTGTTTTTT. This sequence encodes CASSPLQGTGELFF.